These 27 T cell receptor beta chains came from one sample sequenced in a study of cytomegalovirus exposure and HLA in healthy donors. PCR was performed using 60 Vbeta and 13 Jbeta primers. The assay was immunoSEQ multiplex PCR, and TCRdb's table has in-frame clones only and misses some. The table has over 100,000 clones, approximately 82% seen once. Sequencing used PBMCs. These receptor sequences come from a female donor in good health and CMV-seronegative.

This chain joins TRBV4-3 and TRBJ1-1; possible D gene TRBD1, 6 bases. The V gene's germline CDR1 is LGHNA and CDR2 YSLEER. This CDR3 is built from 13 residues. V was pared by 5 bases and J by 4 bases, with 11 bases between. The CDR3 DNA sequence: TGCGCCAGCAGCTATGGCAGGGGCACTGAAGCTTTCTTT. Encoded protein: CASSYGRGTEAFF.

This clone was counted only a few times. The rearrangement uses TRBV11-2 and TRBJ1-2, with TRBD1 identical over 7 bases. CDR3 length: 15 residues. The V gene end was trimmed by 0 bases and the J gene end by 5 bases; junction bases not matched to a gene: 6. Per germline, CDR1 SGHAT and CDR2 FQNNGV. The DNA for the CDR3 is TGTGCCAGCAGCTTAGAAGCAGGGGGAAGATATGGCTACACCTTC. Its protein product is CASSLEAGGRYGYTF.

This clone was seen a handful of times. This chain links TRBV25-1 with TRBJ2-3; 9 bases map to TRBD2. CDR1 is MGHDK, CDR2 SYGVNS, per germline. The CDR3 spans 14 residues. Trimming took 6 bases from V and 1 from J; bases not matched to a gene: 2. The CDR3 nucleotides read TGTGCCAGCAGCTTAGCGGGAGGCACAGATACGCAGTATTTT. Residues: CASSLAGGTDTQYF.

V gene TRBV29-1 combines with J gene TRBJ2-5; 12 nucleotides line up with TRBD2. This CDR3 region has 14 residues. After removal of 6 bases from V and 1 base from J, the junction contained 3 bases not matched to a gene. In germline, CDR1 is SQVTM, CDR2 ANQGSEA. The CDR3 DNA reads TGCAGCGTCCTAGCGGGAGGGCCCCAAGAGACCCAGTACTTC. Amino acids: CSVLAGGPQETQYF.

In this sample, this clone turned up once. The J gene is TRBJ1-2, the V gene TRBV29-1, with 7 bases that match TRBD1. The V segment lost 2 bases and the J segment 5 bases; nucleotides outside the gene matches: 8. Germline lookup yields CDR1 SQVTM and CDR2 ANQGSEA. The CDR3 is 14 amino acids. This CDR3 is CSVETGTALYGYTF. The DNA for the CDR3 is TGCAGCGTTGAAACTGGGACAGCTCTTTATGGCTACACCTTC.

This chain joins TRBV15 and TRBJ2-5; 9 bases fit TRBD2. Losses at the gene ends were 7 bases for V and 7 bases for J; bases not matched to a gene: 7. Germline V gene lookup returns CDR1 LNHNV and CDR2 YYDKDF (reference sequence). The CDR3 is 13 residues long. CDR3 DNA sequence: TGTGCCACCAAGGGCCAGCGGGAGGTGACCCAGTACTTC. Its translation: CATKGQREVTQYF. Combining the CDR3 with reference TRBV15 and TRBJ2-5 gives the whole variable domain DAMVIQNPRYQVTQFGKPVTLSCSQTLNHNVMYWYQQKSSQAPKLLFHYYDKDFNNEADTPDNFQSRRPNTSFCFLDIRSPGLGDTAMYLCATKGQREVTQYFGPGTRLLVL.

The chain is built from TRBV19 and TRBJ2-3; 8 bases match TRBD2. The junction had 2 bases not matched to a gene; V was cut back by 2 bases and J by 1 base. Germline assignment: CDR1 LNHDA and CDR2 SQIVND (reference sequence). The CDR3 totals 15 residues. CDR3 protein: CASSITGLGTDTQYF. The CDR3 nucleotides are TGTGCCAGTAGTATAACGGGACTAGGCACAGATACGCAGTATTTT.

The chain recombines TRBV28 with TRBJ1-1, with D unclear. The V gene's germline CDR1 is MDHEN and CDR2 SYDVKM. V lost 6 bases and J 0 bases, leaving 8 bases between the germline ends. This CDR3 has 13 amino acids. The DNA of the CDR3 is TGTGCCAGCAGACCCCAGATGAACACTGAAGCTTTCTTT. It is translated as CASRPQMNTEAFF.

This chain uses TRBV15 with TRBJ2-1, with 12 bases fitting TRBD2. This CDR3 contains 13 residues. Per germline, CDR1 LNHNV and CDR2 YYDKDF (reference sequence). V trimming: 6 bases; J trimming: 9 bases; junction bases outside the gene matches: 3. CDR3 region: CATRLAGGPEQFF. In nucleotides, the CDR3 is TGTGCCACCAGGCTAGCGGGAGGGCCTGAGCAGTTCTTC.

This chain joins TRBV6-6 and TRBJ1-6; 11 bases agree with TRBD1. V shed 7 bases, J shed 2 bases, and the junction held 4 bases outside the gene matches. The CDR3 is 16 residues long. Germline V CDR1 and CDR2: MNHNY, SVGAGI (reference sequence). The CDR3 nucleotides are TGTGCCAGCATTCCGGGACAGGGGGCCTATAATTCACCCCTCCACTTT. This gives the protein CASIPGQGAYNSPLHF.

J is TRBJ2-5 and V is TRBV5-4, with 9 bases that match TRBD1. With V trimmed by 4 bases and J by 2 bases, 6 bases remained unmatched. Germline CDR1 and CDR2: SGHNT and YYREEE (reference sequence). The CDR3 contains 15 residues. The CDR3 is CASSRGGQGQETQYF. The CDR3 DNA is TGTGCCAGCAGCCGAGGAGGACAGGGGCAAGAGACCCAGTACTTC.

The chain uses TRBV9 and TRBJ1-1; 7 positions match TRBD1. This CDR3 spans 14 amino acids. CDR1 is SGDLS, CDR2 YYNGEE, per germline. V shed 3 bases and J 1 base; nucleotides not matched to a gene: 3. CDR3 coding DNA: TGTGCCAGCAGCGCGGGACAGCCGAACACTGAAGCTTTCTTT. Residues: CASSAGQPNTEAFF.

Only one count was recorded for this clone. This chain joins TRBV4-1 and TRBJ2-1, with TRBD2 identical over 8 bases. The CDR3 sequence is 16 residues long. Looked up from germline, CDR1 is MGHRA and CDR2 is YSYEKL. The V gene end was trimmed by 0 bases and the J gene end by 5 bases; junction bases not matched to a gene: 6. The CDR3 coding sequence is TGCGCCAGCAGCCAAGATCAGGGACTAGTCCACAATGAGCAGTTCTTC. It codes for CASSQDQGLVHNEQFF.

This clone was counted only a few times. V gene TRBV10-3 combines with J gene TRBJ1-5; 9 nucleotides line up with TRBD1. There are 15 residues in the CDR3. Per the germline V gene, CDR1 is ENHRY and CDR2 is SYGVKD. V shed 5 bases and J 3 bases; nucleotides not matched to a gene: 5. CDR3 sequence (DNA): TGTGCCATCAGTTCGGGACAGGGCCTCAATCAGCCCCAGCATTTT. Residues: CAISSGQGLNQPQHF.

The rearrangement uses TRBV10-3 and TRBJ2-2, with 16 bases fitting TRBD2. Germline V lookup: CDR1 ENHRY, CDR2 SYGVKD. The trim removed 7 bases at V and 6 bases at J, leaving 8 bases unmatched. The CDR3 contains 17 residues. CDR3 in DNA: TGTGCCATCAAACCACCGGGACTAGCGGGAGGGCCCGGGGAGCTGTTTTTT. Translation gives CAIKPPGLAGGPGELFF.

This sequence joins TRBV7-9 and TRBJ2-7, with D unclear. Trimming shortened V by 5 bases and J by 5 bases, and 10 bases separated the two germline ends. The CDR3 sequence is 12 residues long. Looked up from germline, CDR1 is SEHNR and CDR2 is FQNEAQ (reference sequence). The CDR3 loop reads CASSPIHNEQYF. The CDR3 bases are TGTGCCAGCAGCCCCATTCACAACGAGCAGTACTTC. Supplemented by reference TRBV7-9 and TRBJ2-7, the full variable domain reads DTGVSQNPRHKITKRGQNVTFRCDPISEHNRLYWYRQTLGQGPEFLTYFQNEAQLEKSRLLSDRFSAERPKGSFSTLEIQRTEQGDSAMYLCASSPIHNEQYFGPGTRLTVT.

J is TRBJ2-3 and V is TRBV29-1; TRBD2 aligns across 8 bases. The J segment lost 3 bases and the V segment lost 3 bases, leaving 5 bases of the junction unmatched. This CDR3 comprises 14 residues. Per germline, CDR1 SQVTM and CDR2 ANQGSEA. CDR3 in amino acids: CSVDPGGATDTQYF. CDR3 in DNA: TGCAGCGTTGACCCCGGGGGGGCGACAGATACGCAGTATTTT.

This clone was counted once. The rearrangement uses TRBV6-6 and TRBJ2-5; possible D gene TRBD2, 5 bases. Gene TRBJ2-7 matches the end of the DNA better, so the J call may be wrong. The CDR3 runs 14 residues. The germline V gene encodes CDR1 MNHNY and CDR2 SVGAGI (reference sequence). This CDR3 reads CASSYITGRDEQYF. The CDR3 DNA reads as TGTGCCAGCAGTTACATTACCGGGCGGGACGAGCAGTACTTC.

The CDR3 is CASSFWGAEQYF. The CDR3 coding sequence is TGTGCCAGCAGCTTTTGGGGCGCCGAGCAGTACTTC. The chain employs TRBV7-9 and TRBJ2-7, with a possible D match to TRBD1 (5 bases). The CDR3 spans 12 residues. V was clipped by 3 bases and J by 6 bases, with 9 bases between them. Germline V CDR1 and CDR2: SEHNR, FQNEAQ (reference sequence).

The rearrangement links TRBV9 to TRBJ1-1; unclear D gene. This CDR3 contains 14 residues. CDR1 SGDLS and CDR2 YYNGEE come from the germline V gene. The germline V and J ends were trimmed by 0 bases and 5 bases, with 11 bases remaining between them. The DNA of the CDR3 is TGTGCCAGCAGCGTAGGCGGGGTCGGAACTGAAGCTTTCTTT. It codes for CASSVGGVGTEAFF. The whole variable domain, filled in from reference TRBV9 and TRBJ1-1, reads DSGVTQTPKHLITATGQRVTLRCSPRSGDLSVYWYQQSLDQGLQFLIQYYNGEERAKGNILERFSAQQFPDLHSELNLSSLELGDSALYFCASSVGGVGTEAFFGQGTRLTVV.

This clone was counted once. DNA for the CDR3: TGTGCCAGCAGTCCCTCTTTCCCGGGAGCGGCCTACGAGCAGTACTTC. As protein: CASSPSFPGAAYEQYF. V usage is TRBV27 and J usage is TRBJ2-7, with a weak D call TRBD2 (6 bases). This CDR3 comprises 16 residues. V gave up 5 bases and J gave up 2 bases, with 19 bases separating them. Per germline, CDR1 MNHEY and CDR2 SMNVEV (reference sequence).

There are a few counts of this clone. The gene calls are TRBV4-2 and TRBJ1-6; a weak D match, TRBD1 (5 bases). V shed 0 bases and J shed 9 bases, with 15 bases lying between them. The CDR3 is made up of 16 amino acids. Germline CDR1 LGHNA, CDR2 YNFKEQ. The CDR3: CASSQDAQGTGSPLHF. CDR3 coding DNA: TGTGCCAGCAGCCAAGATGCCCAGGGAACCGGTTCACCCCTCCACTTT.

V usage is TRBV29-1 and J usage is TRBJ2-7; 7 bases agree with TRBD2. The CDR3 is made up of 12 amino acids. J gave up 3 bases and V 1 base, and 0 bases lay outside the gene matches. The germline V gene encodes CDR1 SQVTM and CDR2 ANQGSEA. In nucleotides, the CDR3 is TGCAGCGTTGAAGGGACTAGCTACGAGCAGTACTTC. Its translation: CSVEGTSYEQYF.

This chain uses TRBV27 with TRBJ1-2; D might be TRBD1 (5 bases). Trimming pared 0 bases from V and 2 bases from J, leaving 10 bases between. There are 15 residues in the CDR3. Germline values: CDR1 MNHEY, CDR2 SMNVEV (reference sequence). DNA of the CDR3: TGTGCCAGCAGTTTATCTGCAGGGCTGAACTATGGCTACACCTTC. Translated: CASSLSAGLNYGYTF.

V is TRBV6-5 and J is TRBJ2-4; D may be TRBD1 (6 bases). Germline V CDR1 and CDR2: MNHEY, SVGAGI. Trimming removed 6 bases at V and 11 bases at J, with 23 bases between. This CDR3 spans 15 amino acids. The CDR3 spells CASRTAGTLKSVQYF. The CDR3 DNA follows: TGTGCCAGCAGGACCGCCGGGACACTAAAATCTGTTCAGTACTTC.

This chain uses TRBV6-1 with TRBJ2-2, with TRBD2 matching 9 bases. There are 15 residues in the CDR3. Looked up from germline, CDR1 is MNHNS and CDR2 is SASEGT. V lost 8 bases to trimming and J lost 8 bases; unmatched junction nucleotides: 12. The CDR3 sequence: CASAWTSAPRGELFF. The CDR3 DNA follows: TGTGCCAGCGCTTGGACTAGCGCCCCAAGAGGGGAGCTGTTTTTT.

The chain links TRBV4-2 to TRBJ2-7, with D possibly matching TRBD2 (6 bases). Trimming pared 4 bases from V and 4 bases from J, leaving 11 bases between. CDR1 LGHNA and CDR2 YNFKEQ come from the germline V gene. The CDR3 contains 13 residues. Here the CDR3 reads CASSPWTNYEQYF. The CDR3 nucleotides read TGTGCCAGCAGCCCTTGGACTAATTACGAGCAGTACTTC.